Below are 19 T cell receptor beta chains sequenced from a single sample in a study of neurological immune-mediated disorders (dated by TCRdb to the late 2010s). The library came from 5' RACE. Sequencing used an Illumina HiSeq 2500. The raw public reads went through TCRdb reprocessing: fastp at Q25, MiXCR clone calling, in-frame beta chains kept. One record per CDR3 amino acid sequence lists the most common genes and DNA. The sample table records some 15,000 distinct CDR3 sequences; roughly 10% of these occur just once. Around 25% of the sample comes from the top ten. The sequenced sample consisted of PBMCs. The source of these receptors is a woman aged 40-49 years in good health.

This clonotype was observed many times. V gene TRBV29-1 combines with J gene TRBJ2-5; unclear D gene. Germline CDR1 and CDR2: SQVTM and ANQGSEA. This CDR3 has 13 amino acids. The ends were cut back, 4 bases at V and 2 bases at J, with 11 bases in the middle. CDR3 residues: CSVASAKQETQYF. CDR3 in DNA: TGCAGCGTTGCTTCAGCGAAGCAAGAGACCCAGTACTTC.

This clonotype was seen ten or more times. The chain joins TRBV20-1 to TRBJ1-5; unclear D gene. Deletions cut 2 bases from V and 0 bases from J, with 14 bases between. Looked up from germline, CDR1 is DFQATT and CDR2 is SNEGSKA (reference sequence). This CDR3 has 16 residues. CDR3 nucleotide sequence: TGCAGTGCTAGACGCCCGTTAGCCGATAGCAATCAGCCCCAGCATTTT. It encodes CSARRPLADSNQPQHF.

This clonotype was recorded at least ten times. The chain joins TRBV12-5 to TRBJ2-5, with TRBD1 identical over 7 bases. Germline assignment: CDR1 LGHNT and CDR2 FRNRAP. The CDR3 spans 12 residues. J lost 3 bases, V lost 9 bases, and 4 bases had no gene match. CDR3 residues: CASQTGKETQYF. The CDR3 DNA reads TGTGCTAGCCAGACAGGGAAAGAGACCCAGTACTTC.

This clonotype was observed many times. The chain recombines TRBV5-1 with TRBJ1-1, with D perhaps TRBD1 (6 bases). V was pared by 1 base and J by 0 bases, with 22 bases between. The CDR3 sequence is 19 residues long. The V gene's germline CDR1 is SGHRS and CDR2 YFSETQ. CDR3 region: CASSLRGRRESPLNTEAFF. The CDR3 DNA reads as TGCGCCAGCAGCTTGAGGGGGAGACGTGAGAGCCCATTGAACACTGAAGCTTTCTTT.

The J gene is TRBJ2-7, the V gene TRBV11-2, with D tentatively TRBD2 (6 bases). This CDR3 contains 14 residues. Trimming left V 0 bases short and J 2 bases short, with 8 bases between. Germline lookup yields CDR1 SGHAT and CDR2 FQNNGV. Here the CDR3 reads CASSLDRGTYEQYF. The CDR3 DNA reads as TGTGCCAGCAGCTTAGACCGGGGGACCTACGAGCAGTACTTC.

At least ten counts were recorded for this clonotype. The V and J genes are TRBV6-5 and TRBJ2-1; 9 nucleotides match TRBD2. J gave up 3 bases and V 7 bases, and 7 bases lay outside the gene matches. Per the germline V gene, CDR1 is MNHEY and CDR2 is SVGAGI. This CDR3 spans 15 amino acids. CDR3 sequence (DNA): TGTGCCAGCAAGCCCGCTAGCGGGATCTACAATGAGCAGTTCTTC. It yields the protein CASKPASGIYNEQFF.

This clonotype was seen many times. The chain recombines TRBV6-2 or TRBV6-3 with TRBJ1-1; the D is unclear. The CDR3 length is 15 residues. Germline V CDR1 and CDR2: MNHEY, SVGEGT. Trimming shortened V by 2 bases and J by 0 bases, and 10 bases separated the two germline ends. DNA for the CDR3: TGTGCCAGCAGTTACCGGGTCGGCCTGAACACTGAAGCTTTCTTT. This gives the protein CASSYRVGLNTEAFF.

This clonotype came up many times. The chain uses TRBV11-2 and TRBJ2-1; 7 nucleotides line up with TRBD2. The length of the CDR3 is 16 residues. J gave up 2 bases and V 5 bases, and 9 bases lay outside the gene matches. Germline V gives CDR1 SGHAT, CDR2 FQNNGV. The CDR3 sequence: CASSPWAGVTYNEQFF. The CDR3 bases are TGTGCCAGCAGCCCTTGGGCGGGAGTAACCTACAATGAGCAGTTCTTC.

Ten or more counts support this clonotype. The rearrangement links TRBV5-1 to TRBJ2-3, with TRBD2 matching over 10 bases. The junction had 4 bases not matched to a gene; V was cut back by 0 bases and J by 6 bases. The germline CDR1 and CDR2 sequences are SGHRS and YFSETQ. This CDR3 has 15 amino acids. The CDR3 DNA is TGCGCCAGCAGCTTGGCCCTAGCGGGGGTGGATACGCAGTATTTT. Protein product: CASSLALAGVDTQYF.

In this sample, this clonotype turned up many times. The gene calls are TRBV7-2 and TRBJ2-1; D perhaps matches TRBD2 (6 bases). Between the trimmed V and J ends, which lost 8 bases and 5 bases, there was a span of 22 bases. Germline CDR1 and CDR2: SGHTA and FQGNSA. The CDR3 is 16 amino acids. Here the CDR3 reads CASRPRAGPNDNEQFF. The DNA for the CDR3 is TGTGCCAGCCGCCCAAGGGCGGGACCTAACGACAATGAGCAGTTCTTC.

This clonotype is categorized as medium-sized. This sequence joins TRBV5-1 and TRBJ2-7; D might be TRBD1 (5 bases). The CDR3 sequence is 14 residues long. V lost 1 base, J lost 9 bases, and 17 bases lay in between. Germline CDR1 and CDR2: SGHRS and YFSETQ. This CDR3 is CASSLSQGSSGQYF. As DNA, the CDR3 is TGCGCCAGCAGCTTGTCGCAGGGCAGTTCGGGGCAGTACTTC.

This clonotype was seen at least ten times. This rearrangement joins TRBV6-5 to TRBJ1-6; 7 nucleotides match TRBD1. V trimming: 7 bases; J trimming: 8 bases; junction bases outside the gene matches: 17. CDR3 length equals 17 residues. Germline-derived CDR1 and CDR2 are MNHEY and SVGAGI. CDR3 bases: TGTGCCAGCACCCTAAAGGGGGCCCTAGGTCTGGATTCACCCCTCCACTTT. Translating gives CASTLKGALGLDSPLHF.

This clonotype is medium-sized (0.01 to 0.1%) by share. The rearrangement uses TRBV5-1 and TRBJ2-7; no clear D. V shed 2 bases and J shed 6 bases, with 15 bases lying between them. Germline CDR1 is SGHRS and CDR2 is YFSETQ. This CDR3 has 14 residues. The CDR3 nucleotides read TGCGCCAGCAGCTTTATGAGCGAGGTTCCCGAGCAGTACTTC. This encodes CASSFMSEVPEQYF. The full variable domain, its missing parts supplied by reference TRBV5-1 and TRBJ2-7, is KAGVTQTPRYLIKTRGQQVTLSCSPISGHRSVSWYQQTPGQGLQFLFEYFSETQRNKGNFPGRFSGRQFSNSRSEMNVSTLELGDSALYLCASSFMSEVPEQYFGPGTRLTVT.

This clonotype occurred many times. In DNA form, the CDR3 reads TGTGCCAGCAGCGTTGGGTCGAGGGCCGGGGAGCTGTTTTTT. Its translation is CASSVGSRAGELFF. The rearrangement links TRBV9 to TRBJ2-2; D perhaps matches TRBD2 (5 bases). V gave up 2 bases and J gave up 6 bases, with 11 bases separating them. CDR1 and CDR2 (germline): SGDLS, YYNGEE. The CDR3 is 14 residues long.

This clonotype was counted at least ten times. This chain joins TRBV18 and TRBJ2-2, with 8 bases aligning to TRBD2. In germline, CDR1 is KGHSH, CDR2 LQKENI. With 0 bases clipped from V and 7 bases from J, the junction kept 7 bases outside the gene matches. This CDR3 spans 16 amino acids. The CDR3 sequence is CASSPPVSGIGGELFF. For the CDR3, the DNA is TGTGCCAGCTCACCACCGGTTAGCGGGATTGGCGGGGAGCTGTTTTTT.

This clonotype was seen at least ten times. The chain joins TRBV27 to TRBJ2-7; 7 bases are shared with TRBD1. Germline lookup yields CDR1 MNHEY and CDR2 SMNVEV (reference sequence). With 5 bases clipped from V and 6 bases from J, the junction kept 7 bases outside the gene matches. The CDR3 spans 13 residues. The CDR3 DNA reads TGTGCCAGCAGTCCATTGACAGGGTCCGAGCAGTACTTC. It yields the protein CASSPLTGSEQYF.

There are many counts of this clonotype. V gene TRBV20-1 combines with J gene TRBJ1-2, with a weak D call TRBD1 (6 bases). The V and J ends lost 5 bases and 1 base respectively, with 14 bases between them. Germline V gene data show CDR1 as DFQATT and CDR2 as SNEGSKA (reference sequence). The CDR3 has 14 residues. CDR3 sequence reads: CSAQRTEINYGYTF. CDR3 DNA: TGCAGTGCTCAAAGGACAGAGATTAACTATGGCTACACCTTC.

This clonotype was recorded many times. The chain couples TRBV20-1 to TRBJ2-7, with TRBD2 matching over 8 bases. The CDR3 length is 12 residues. The germline CDR1 and CDR2 sequences are DFQATT and SNEGSKA (reference sequence). After removal of 3 bases from V and 6 bases from J, the junction contained 4 bases not matched to a gene. The CDR3 sequence is CSARGRGGEQYF. CDR3 in DNA: TGCAGTGCTAGGGGTCGGGGGGGCGAGCAGTACTTC.

By proportion, this clonotype is medium-sized. The J gene is TRBJ1-2, the V gene TRBV10-3; no clear D. This CDR3 is 13 amino acids long. With 4 bases removed from V and 7 bases from J, the gap between germline ends came to 13 bases. The germline V gene has CDR1 ENHRY and CDR2 SYGVKD. CDR3 nucleotide sequence: TGTGCCATCAGTGTGGGAACAGATGTTGGCTACACCTTC. Translated, it gives CAISVGTDVGYTF.